The clone carrying this T cell receptor (beta chain) was counted only a few times. Its antigen remains unknown. The sample originates from a study of beta chain features in type 1 diabetes. Findings and caveats of the study: VDJ junctions from type 1 diabetes patients carried fewer insertions and larger deletions. Patients and controls would share equally any PCR tilt toward shorter templates. For Type 1 diabetes patients, all four CD4+ subsets carried TCRB CDR3s that were moderately but significantly shorter.

The sequenced template was cDNA made from the entire isolated RNA. Here immunoSEQ multiplex PCR was the method, and the copy in TCRdb shows in-frame clones only, minus some. The sample holds 120,000 or so clones; roughly a sixth are singletons and the top ten take 2.6%. V lost 5 bases and J 0 bases, leaving 13 bases between the germline ends. The germline CDR1 and CDR2 sequences are SGHAT and FQDESV (reference sequence). The CDR3 runs to 15 residues. Sequencing was performed on central memory CD4+ T cells from blood. This clonotype was obtained from a man aged 18 to 30 with type 1 diabetes. This chain links TRBV11-1 with TRBJ2-5; D gene unclear. The CDR3 nucleotides read TGTGCCAGCAGCCCCGGTGGGGTGTACCAAGAGACCCAGTACTTC. This translates into CASSPGGVYQETQYF.